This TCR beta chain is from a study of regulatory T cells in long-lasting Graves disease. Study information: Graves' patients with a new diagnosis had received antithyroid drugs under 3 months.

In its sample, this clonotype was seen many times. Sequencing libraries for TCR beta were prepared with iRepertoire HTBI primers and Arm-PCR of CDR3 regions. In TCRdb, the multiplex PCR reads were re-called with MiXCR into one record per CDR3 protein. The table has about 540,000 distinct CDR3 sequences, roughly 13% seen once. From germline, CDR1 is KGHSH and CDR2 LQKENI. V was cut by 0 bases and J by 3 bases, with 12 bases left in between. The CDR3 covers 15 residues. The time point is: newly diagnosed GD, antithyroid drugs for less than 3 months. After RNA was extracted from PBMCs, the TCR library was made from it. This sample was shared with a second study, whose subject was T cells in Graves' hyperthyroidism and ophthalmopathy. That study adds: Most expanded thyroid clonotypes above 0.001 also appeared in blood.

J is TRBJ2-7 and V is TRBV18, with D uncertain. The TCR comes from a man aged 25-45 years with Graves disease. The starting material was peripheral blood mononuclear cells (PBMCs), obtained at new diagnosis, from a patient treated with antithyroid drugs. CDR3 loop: CASSPPVQRDYEQYF. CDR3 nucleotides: TGTGCCAGCTCACCACCGGTCCAGCGAGACTACGAGCAGTACTTC.